This TCR beta chain stems from a study of T cells in Graves' hyperthyroidism and ophthalmopathy. Study-level results: Blood samples included most of the expanded thyroid clonotypes exceeding 0.001.

The authors deemed Graves' hyperthyroidism stable absent ophthalmopathy progression within 18 months. Patients aged 18 to 65 had newly diagnosed hyperthyroidism that had lasted under 2 months. Each 10 ml fresh peripheral blood draw supplied the PBMCs. The CDR3 totals 13 residues. Trimming pared 0 bases from V and 5 bases from J, leaving 7 bases between. Germline loops: CDR1 SGHRS, CDR2 YFSETQ. This clonotype was seen a handful of times. Its antigen is currently unknown. Amplified regions were TCR beta CDR3 sequences from RNA transcripts. The primer set for the first-round RT-PCR of the TCR CDR3 was HTBI. MiXCR, run by TCRdb on the multiplex PCR reads, gives a single entry per CDR3 protein. The data show a few hundred thousand distinct CDR3 sequences, less than 20% seen once.

This clonotype originated in a woman aged 25-40 years with Graves' hyperthyroidism. Sequences were obtained from blood. This chain connects TRBV5-1 to TRBJ2-3; no reliable D call. In nucleotides, the CDR3 is TGCGCCAGCAGCTTGGTTAGCCAAGATACGCAGTATTTT. Amino acid sequence: CASSLVSQDTQYF.